This T cell receptor (beta chain) was sequenced in a study of blood T cell repertoires in COVID-19. About the study: Acute and convalescent COVID-19 specimens originated in the United States, Italy and Spain.

In the original processing: It was from reference gene primer amplification that nucleated cell counts were estimated. Method: immunoSEQ multiplex PCR; TCRdb's copy keeps in-frame clones and lacks some. The V and J calls and the clone size are those of that table, but D and trimming were determined from the DNA. The table has 200,000 to 250,000 clones, 85% to 90% seen once. V lost 6 bases and J lost 2, with 12 bases in between. Germline loops: CDR1 SGDLS, CDR2 YYNGEE. The CDR3 runs 14 residues. The sequence derives from a man aged 50-59 years with acute or convalescent COVID-19. The chain couples TRBV9 to TRBJ1-3, with a weak D call TRBD1 (6 bases). Sequenced material: peripheral blood. In DNA form, the CDR3 reads TGTGCCAGCAACTCCGGGACAACTGGAAACACCATATATTTT. Protein: CASNSGTTGNTIYF.